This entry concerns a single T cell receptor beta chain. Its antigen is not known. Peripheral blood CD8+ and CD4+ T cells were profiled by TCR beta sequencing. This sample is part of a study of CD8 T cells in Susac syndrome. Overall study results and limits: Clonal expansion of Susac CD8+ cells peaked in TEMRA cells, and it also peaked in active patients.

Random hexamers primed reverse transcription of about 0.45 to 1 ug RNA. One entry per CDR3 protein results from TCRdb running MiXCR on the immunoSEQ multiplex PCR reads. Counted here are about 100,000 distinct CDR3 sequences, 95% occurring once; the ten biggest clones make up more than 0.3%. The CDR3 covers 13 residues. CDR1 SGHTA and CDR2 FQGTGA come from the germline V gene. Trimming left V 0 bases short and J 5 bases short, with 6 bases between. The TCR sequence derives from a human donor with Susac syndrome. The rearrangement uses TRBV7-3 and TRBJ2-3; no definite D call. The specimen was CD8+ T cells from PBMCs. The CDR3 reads CASSLTVRDTQYF. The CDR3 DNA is TGTGCCAGCAGCTTAACAGTTAGAGATACGCAGTATTTT.